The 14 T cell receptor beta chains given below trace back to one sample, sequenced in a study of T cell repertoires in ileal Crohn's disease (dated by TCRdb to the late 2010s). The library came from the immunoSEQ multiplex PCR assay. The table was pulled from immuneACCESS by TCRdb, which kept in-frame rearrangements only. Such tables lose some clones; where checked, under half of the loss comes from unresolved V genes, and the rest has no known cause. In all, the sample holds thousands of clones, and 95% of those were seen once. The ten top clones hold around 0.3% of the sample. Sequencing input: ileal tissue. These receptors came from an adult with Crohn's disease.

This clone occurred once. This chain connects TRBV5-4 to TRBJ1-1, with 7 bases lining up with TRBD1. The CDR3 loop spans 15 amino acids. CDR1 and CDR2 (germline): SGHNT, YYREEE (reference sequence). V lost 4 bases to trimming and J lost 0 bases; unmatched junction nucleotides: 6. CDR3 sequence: CASSPGTDMNTEAFF. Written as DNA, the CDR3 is TGTGCCAGCAGCCCCGGGACAGATATGAACACTGAAGCTTTCTTT.

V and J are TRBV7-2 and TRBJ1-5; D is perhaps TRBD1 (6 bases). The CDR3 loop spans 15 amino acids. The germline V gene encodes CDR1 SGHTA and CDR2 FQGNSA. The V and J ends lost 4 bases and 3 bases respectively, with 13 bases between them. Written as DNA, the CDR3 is TGTGCCAGCAGCTATACAGGGACTAACAATCAGCCCCAGCATTTT. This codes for CASSYTGTNNQPQHF.

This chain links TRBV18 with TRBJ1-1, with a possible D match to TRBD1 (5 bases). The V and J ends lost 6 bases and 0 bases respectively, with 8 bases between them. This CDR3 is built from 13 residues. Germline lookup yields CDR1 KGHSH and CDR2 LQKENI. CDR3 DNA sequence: TGTGCCAGCTCCCGACAGTTGAACACTGAAGCTTTCTTT. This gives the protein CASSRQLNTEAFF.

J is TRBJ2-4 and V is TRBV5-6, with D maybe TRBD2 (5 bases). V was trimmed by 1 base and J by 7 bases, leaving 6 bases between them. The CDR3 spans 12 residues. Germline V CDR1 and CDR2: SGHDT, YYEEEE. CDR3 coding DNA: TGTGCCAGCAGCTTGCGGGGTAACATTCAGTACTTC. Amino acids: CASSLRGNIQYF.

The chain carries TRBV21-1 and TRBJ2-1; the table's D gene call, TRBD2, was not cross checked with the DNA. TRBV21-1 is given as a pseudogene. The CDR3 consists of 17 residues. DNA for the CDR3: TGTGCCAGCAGCAAAGCCGACGGACTAGCAATCCACAATGAGCAGTTCTTC. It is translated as CASSKADGLAIHNEQFF.

CDR3 amino acids: CASGRTSGAEQYF. For the CDR3, the DNA is TGTGCCAGCGGCAGGACTAGCGGGGCCGAGCAGTACTTC. The chain has TRBV2 and TRBJ2-7, with 12 bases identical to TRBD2. J lost 6 bases, V lost 8 bases, and 5 bases had no gene match. The CDR3 length is 13 residues. Germline CDR1 is SNHLY and CDR2 is FYNNEI.

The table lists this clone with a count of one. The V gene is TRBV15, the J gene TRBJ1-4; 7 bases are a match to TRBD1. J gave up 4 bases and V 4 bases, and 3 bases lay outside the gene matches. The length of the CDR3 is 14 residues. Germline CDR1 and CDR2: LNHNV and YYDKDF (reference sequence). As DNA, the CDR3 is TGTGCCACCAGCATCGACAGGGTTAATGAAAAACTGTTTTTT. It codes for CATSIDRVNEKLFF. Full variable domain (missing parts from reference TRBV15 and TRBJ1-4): DAMVIQNPRYQVTQFGKPVTLSCSQTLNHNVMYWYQQKSSQAPKLLFHYYDKDFNNEADTPDNFQSRRPNTSFCFLDIRSPGLGDTAMYLCATSIDRVNEKLFFGSGTQLSVL.

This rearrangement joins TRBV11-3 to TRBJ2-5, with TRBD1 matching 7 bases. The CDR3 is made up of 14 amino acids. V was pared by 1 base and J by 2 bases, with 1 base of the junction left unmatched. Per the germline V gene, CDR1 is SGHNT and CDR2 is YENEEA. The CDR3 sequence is CASSLGGQQETQYF. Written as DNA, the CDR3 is TGTGCCAGCAGCTTAGGGGGACAGCAAGAGACCCAGTACTTC.

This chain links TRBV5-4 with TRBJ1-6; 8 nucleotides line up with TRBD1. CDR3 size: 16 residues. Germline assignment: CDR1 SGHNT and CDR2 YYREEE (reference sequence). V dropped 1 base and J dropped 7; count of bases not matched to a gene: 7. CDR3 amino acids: CASSLKTGGGNSPLHF. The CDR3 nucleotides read TGTGCCAGCAGCTTGAAAACAGGGGGGGGAAATTCACCCCTCCACTTT.

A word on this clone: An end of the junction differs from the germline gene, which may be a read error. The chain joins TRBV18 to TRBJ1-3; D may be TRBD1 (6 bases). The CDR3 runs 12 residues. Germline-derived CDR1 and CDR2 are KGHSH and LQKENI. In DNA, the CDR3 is TGTGCCAGCTCACAAACAGGGATTGGACTCGATTTT. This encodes CASSQTGIGLDF.

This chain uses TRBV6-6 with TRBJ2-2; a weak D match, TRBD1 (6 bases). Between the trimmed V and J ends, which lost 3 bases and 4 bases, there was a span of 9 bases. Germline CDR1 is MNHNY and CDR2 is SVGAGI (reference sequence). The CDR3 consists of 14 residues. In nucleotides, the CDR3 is TGTGCCAGCAGTTATTTACAGGGCACCGGGGAGCTGTTTTTT. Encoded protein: CASSYLQGTGELFF.

The CDR3 DNA follows: TGTGCCAGCAGCCCTACTGGGACTAGCGACTACGAGCAGTACTTC. The encoded protein is CASSPTGTSDYEQYF. The rearrangement joins TRBV7-6 to TRBJ2-7; 10 positions match TRBD2. The V segment lost 5 bases and the J segment 3 bases; nucleotides outside the gene matches: 7. Germline lookup yields CDR1 SGHVS and CDR2 FNYEAQ. The length of the CDR3 is 15 residues.

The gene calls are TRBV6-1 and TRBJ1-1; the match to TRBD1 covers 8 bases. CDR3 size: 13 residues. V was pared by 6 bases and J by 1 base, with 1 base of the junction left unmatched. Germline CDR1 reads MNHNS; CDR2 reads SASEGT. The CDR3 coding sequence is TGTGCCAGCAGGGGGACAGGGAACACTGAAGCTTTCTTT. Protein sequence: CASRGTGNTEAFF.

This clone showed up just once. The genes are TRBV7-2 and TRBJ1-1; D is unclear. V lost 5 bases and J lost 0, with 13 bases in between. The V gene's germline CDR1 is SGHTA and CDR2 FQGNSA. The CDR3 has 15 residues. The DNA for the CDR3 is TGTGCCAGCAGCCCCCTAGCGACCATGAACACTGAAGCTTTCTTT. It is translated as CASSPLATMNTEAFF. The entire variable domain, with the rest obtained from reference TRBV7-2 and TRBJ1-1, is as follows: GAGVSQSPSNKVTEKGKDVELRCDPISGHTALYWYRQSLGQGLEFLIYFQGNSAPDKSGLPSDRFSAERTGGSVSTLTIQRTQQEDSAVYLCASSPLATMNTEAFFGQGTRLTVV.